The following is a TCR beta chain sequence with its context. The antigen remains unidentified. The repertoire was sequenced with immunoSEQ multiplex PCR; TCRdb's copy has only in-frame clones and lacks some. The sample lists approximately 28,000 clones; 80% to 85% were seen once. This sample was included in a study of T cells in localized non-small cell lung cancer. This CDR3 region has 13 residues. CDR1 and CDR2 from the germline V gene are MDHEN and SYDVKM. Trimming removed 6 bases from V and 4 bases from J, with 13 bases in between. Study-wide points: As only one tumor region underwent sequencing, heterogeneity remains possible. Clonality of T cells reached its maximum in uninvolved adjacent lung, surpassing tumor. A median approximately 57 of the top 100 tumor clones appeared in adjacent lung. Blood T cell density predicted longer survival; adjacent-lung clonality, shorter.

The clonotype was recovered from a man aged 35 to 69 with stage III lung adenocarcinoma. The sequences come from peripheral blood mononuclear cells, collected before any cancer treatment. This chain links TRBV28 with TRBJ2-7; possible D gene TRBD2, 5 bases. CDR3 DNA sequence: TGTGCCAGCAGCAATAAACGGACTTACGAGCAGTACTTC. As protein: CASSNKRTYEQYF.